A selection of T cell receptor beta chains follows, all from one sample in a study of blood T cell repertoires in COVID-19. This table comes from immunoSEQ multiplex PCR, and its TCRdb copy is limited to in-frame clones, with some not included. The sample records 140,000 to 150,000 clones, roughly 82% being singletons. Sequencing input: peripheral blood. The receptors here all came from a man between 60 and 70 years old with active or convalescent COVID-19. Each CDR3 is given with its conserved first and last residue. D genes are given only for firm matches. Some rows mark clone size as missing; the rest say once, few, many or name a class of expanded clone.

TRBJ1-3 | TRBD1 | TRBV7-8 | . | TGTGCCAGCAGCTTGCCCGGACTAGGACAGGGAGTAAACACCATATATTTT | CASSLPGLGQGVNTIYF
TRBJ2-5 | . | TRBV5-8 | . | TGTGCCAGCTTAAAGAGACAGCTCCAAGAGACCCAGTACTTC | CASLKRQLQETQYF
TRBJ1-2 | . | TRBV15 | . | TGTGCCACCAGCAGAGACACAAACTATGGCTACACCTTC | CATSRDTNYGYTF
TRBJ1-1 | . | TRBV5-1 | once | TGCGCCAGCAGCTCGTCAGGGGATTTCACTGAAGCTTTCTTT | CASSSSGDFTEAFF
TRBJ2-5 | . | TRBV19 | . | TGTGCCAGTAGTATCCAGGGGTCCCAAGAGACCCAGTACTTC | CASSIQGSQETQYF
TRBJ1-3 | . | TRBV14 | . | TGTGCCAGCAGCCAAGCCGGGGCTGGAAACACCATATATTTT | CASSQAGAGNTIYF
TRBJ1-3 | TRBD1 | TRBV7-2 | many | TGTGCCAGCAGCCGCCGGGACAGGGTGGGATCAACCATATATTTT | CASSRRDRVGSTIYF
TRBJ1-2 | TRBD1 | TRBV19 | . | TGTGCCAGTAGTATCGCGGGACAGGGATATAATGGCTACACCTTC | CASSIAGQGYNGYTF
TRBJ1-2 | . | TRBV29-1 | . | TGCAGCGTTGAGCCTCTTTTGGGGCGCTACACCTTC | CSVEPLLGRYTF
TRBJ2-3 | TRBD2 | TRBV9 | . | TGTGCCAGCAGCGTAGGCGGTAGCGGGGGCCGTACAGATACGCAGTATTTT | CASSVGGSGGRTDTQYF
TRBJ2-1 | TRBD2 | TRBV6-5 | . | TGTGCCAGCATACGGGACTGGCGGGGGAATGAGCAGTTCTTC | CASIRDWRGNEQFF
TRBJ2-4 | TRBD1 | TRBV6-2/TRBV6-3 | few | TGTGCCAGCAGTTACCGACAGGGACAAAACATTCAGTACTTC | CASSYRQGQNIQYF
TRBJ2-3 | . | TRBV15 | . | TGTGCCACCAGCAGAATTCCGGTTAGGGGAACAGATACGCAGTATTTT | CATSRIPVRGTDTQYF
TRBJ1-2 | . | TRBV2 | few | TGTGCCAGCAGTGAACAGACATACTATGGCTACACCTTC | CASSEQTYYGYTF
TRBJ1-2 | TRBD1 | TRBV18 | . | TGTGCCAGCTCACCGGGACAGACTAACTATGGCTACACCTTC | CASSPGQTNYGYTF
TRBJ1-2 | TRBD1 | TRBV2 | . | TGTGCCAGCAGTGCAAGACAGGGGCTTGGAGGCTACACCTTC | CASSARQGLGGYTF
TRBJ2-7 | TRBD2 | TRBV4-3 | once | TGCGCCAGCAGCCAAGAGATTGCTAGCGGGGGTCCCCTCGAGCAGTACTTC | CASSQEIASGGPLEQYF
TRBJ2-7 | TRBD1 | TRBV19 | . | TGTGCCAGTAGTAGGTACCGGGACAGGGTAAACGAGCAGTACTTC | CASSRYRDRVNEQYF
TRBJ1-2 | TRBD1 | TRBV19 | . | TGTGCCAGTAGTATTGCCACAGGGGAGGCCTATGGCTACACCTTC | CASSIATGEAYGYTF
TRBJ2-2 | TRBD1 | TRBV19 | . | TGTGCCAGTAGTATAATGAACAGGGGGAACACCGGGGAGCTGTTTTTT | CASSIMNRGNTGELFF
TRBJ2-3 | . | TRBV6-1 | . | TGTGCCAGCAGTGAAAACGTACAGGGACACTTTAGCACAGATACGCAGTATTTT | CASSENVQGHFSTDTQYF
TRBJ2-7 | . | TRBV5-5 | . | TGTGCCAGCAGCAGCGCCCTCGTGGCTCAACCTCCGCCCTACGAGCAGTACTTC | CASSSALVAQPPPYEQYF
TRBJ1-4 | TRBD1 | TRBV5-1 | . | TGCGCCAGCAGATCAGGGGGTCGAGCTAATGAAAAACTGTTTTTT | CASRSGGRANEKLFF
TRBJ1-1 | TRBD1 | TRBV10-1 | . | TGCGCCAGCAGTGATGGGACAGGGGTTACTGAAGCTTTCTTT | CASSDGTGVTEAFF
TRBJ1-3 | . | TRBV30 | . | TGTGCCTGGAGTCCCGACAGCCACTCTGGAAACACCATATATTTT | CAWSPDSHSGNTIYF
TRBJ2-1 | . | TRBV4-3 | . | TGCGCCAGCAGCCAAGATTCGGAGTATGAGCAGTTCTTC | CASSQDSEYEQFF
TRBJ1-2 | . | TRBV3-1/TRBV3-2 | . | TGTGCCAGCAGCCAAGGGGGGCCGCTTAACTATGGCTACACCTTC | CASSQGGPLNYGYTF
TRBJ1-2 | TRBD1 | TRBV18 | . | TGTGCCAGCTCACCACTCTCCGGGACAGGGCTTTATGGCTACACCTTC | CASSPLSGTGLYGYTF
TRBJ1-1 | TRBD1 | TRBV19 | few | TGTGCCAGTAGTGAACAGGGGTTCACTGAAGCTTTCTTT | CASSEQGFTEAFF
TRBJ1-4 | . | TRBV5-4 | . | TGTGCCAGCAGCCTAGGGACAACCCTCAGTGAAAAACTGTTTTTT | CASSLGTTLSEKLFF
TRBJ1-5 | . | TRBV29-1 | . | TGCAGCGTTGCCTTTGGGGGCCGGGACAATCAGCCCCAGCATTTT | CSVAFGGRDNQPQHF
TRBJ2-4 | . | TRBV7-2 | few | TGTGCCAGCAGCTCAACCCCAGGGTCTACCATTCAGTACTTC | CASSSTPGSTIQYF
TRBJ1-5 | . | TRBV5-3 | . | TGTGCCAGAAGGCGGGCGGGGTCGGAATTTCACAATCAGCCCCAGCATTTT | CARRRAGSEFHNQPQHF
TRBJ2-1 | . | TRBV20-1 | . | TGCAGTGCTAGACTTGACTTCGAGCAGTTCTTC | CSARLDFEQFF
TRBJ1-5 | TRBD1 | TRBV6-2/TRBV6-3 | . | TGTGCCAGCAGCTCGAACAGGGGTTCGGATCAGCCCCAGCATTTT | CASSSNRGSDQPQHF
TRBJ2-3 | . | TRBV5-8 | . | TGTGCCAGCAGCTTGGGAGGGTTCACAGATACGCAGTATTTT | CASSLGGFTDTQYF
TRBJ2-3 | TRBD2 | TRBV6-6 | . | TGTGCCAGCACCGACGCCGGGGCTAGCGGGGAAGGTACGCAGTATTTT | CASTDAGASGEGTQYF
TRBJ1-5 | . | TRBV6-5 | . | TGTGCCAGCAGTTACTCGAAAGGGGGTCAGCCCCAGCATTTT | CASSYSKGGQPQHF
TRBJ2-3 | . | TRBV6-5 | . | TGTGCCAGCAGTTACAATAGGGGGTCGAGCACAGATACGCAGTATTTT | CASSYNRGSSTDTQYF
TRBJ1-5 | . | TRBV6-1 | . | TGTGCCAGCAGTGAAAACACAGTAAATCAGCCCCAGCATTTT | CASSENTVNQPQHF
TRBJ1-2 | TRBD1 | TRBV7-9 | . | TGTGCCAGCAGCACGTGGACAGGGCTGACCTATGGCTACACCTTC | CASSTWTGLTYGYTF
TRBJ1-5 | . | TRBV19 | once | TGTGCCAGTAGTATAGTCTCGGCCGCTATAGCTGGGCCCCAGCATTTT | CASSIVSAAIAGPQHF
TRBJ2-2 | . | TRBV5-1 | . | TGCGCCAGCAGCTTGGGGCCGAACACCGGGGAGCTGTTTTTT | CASSLGPNTGELFF
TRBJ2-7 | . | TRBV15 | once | TGTGCCACCAGCAGAGATCTAGCCTACGAGCAGTACTTC | CATSRDLAYEQYF
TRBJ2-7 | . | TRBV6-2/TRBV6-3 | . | TGTGCCAGCAGTACCTCGGTAGGAGGAAGTTTGTACGAGCAGTACTTC | CASSTSVGGSLYEQYF
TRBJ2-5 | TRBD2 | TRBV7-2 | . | TGTGCCAGCAGCCCTACTAGCGGCGAGACCCAGTACTTC | CASSPTSGETQYF